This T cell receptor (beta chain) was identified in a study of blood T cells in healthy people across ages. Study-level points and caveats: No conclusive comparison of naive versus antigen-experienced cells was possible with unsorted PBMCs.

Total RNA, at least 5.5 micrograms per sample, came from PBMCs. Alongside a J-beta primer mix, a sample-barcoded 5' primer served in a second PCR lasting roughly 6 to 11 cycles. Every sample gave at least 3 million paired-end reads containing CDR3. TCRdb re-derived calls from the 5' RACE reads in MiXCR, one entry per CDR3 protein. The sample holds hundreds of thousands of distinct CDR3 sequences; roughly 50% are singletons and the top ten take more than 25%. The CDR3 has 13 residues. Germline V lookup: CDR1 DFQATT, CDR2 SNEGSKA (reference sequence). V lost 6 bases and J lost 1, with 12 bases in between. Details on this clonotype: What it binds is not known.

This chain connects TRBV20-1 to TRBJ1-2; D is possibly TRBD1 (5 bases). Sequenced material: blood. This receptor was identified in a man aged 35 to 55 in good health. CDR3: CSARDGDNYGYTF. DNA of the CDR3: TGCAGTGCCAGGGACGGTGATAACTATGGCTACACCTTC.